This TCR beta chain was profiled in a study of cytomegalovirus exposure and HLA in healthy donors (dated by TCRdb to about 2017). Background on the whole study: According to a later analysis, the approximately 120 validation repertoires were produced on the same platform as the approximately 600 repertoires of the first cohort. In addition to the first cohort of roughly 670 subjects, a separate validation cohort of 130 or so different subjects was used. The study aimed to test whether cataloging public T cell receptors could reveal signatures of past pathogen exposure. To predict cytomegalovirus infection status, the study combined high-throughput TCR immunosequencing, statistical association of individual TCRs with disease status, and machine learning.

General conclusions and limits of the study: The study listed 164 TCR beta chains as associated with cytomegalovirus. In a later analysis, TCRs clustered in the first cohort were found to also tend to co-occur in the roughly 120 validation repertoires, with 85% to 95% of cluster scores above 0. Across donors, most TCR sequences were observed very rarely, whereas some public TCRs were present in many individuals. A few of the identified cytomegalovirus-associated TCR beta chains were confirmed in vitro to be specific for cytomegalovirus antigens. The authors suggested that the approach could potentially be extended to other disease states and immunological phenotypes. All 130 or so repertoires were used to score co-occurrence in the validation cohort in a later analysis, because that analysis had no HLA typing for the cohort. The classifier was reported to diagnose cytomegalovirus status with high specificity and sensitivity in both the original and validation cohorts.

Separate from the roughly 700-subject first cohort, the validation cohort of 90 to 150 subjects was the group to which the donors belonged. Notes on this clone: What this receptor recognizes is not known. Base qualities are not provided; no much larger clone lies one nucleotide away.

Preparation of the library involved the immunoSEQ multiplex PCR assay. Regarding the original processing steps: A statistical classification framework was developed to diagnose cytomegalovirus status using the catalog of TCR beta chain sequences. As stored in TCRdb, this immuneACCESS dataset retains in-frame rearrangements with V and J assigned. A fraction of the clones does not appear; measured against another copy, unresolved V genes explain less than half of the discrepancy, and the remainder lacks a known reason. The V and J calls and clone size are taken from that table; D and trimming were inferred from the DNA. In all, the sample holds under 300,000 clones, and around 85% of those were seen once. The ten largest clones take up around 1.3% of the sample. Spanning cysteine to phenylalanine, the CDR3 consists of 16 amino acids. The kept DNA is CDR3 alone, 48 bases in frame from the first base. V and J lose 2 bases and 5 bases, and a span of 18 bases separates them. The germline V gene supplies CDR1 MNHNS and CDR2 SASEGT.

The clonotype originates from a woman in her twenties or thirties in good health and CMV-seropositive. Recombination joined TRBV6-1 with TRBJ2-5, and possibly TRBD2, on 6 matching bases. Sequenced material: PBMCs. For the CDR3, the sequence is CASSEYGPRAGETQYF. The bases read TGTGCCAGCAGTGAATACGGGCCCAGGGCGGGGGAGACCCAGTACTTC.